One and the same sample provided the 30 T cell receptor beta chains below, sequenced in a study of spatial heterogeneity in lung cancer. Regarding time point: sample taken at primary tumor resection. Whole RNA, which was extracted from tumor, nontumor lung tissue or frozen PBMC, was sequenced without any cell sorting. TCRdb passed the 5' RACE reads through MiXCR, listing each CDR3 protein once. The sample shows some 6,900 distinct CDR3 sequences, about 3.9% of them seen only once. This sample comprised normal lung tissue next to the tumor, obtained at surgery. These receptors came from a female donor with early-stage non-small cell lung cancer.

A note on this clonotype: This may arise from a read error, as a much more abundant clone is one base away. This rearrangement joins TRBV5-1 to TRBJ1-3; 7 bases align to TRBD1. The CDR3 is 16 amino acids. Unmatched junction bases numbered 8, after V lost 5 bases and J lost 0 bases. Per the germline V gene, CDR1 is SGHRS and CDR2 is YFSETQ. CDR3 nucleotide sequence: TGCGCCAGCAGGTGGGAGACAGGGAACTCTGGAAACACCATATATTTT. Translated, it gives CASRWETGNSGNTIYF.

V gene TRBV5-5 combines with J gene TRBJ2-1; 9 bases align to TRBD2. Trimming removed 4 bases from V and 12 bases from J; junction bases left unmatched: 2. Looked up from germline, CDR1 is SGHKS and CDR2 is YYEKEE (reference sequence). The CDR3 consists of 11 residues. DNA for the CDR3: TGTGCCAGCAGCGGGGGACTAGCGCAGTTCTTC. Translated, it gives CASSGGLAQFF.

In its sample, this clonotype was seen many times. DNA of the CDR3: TGTGCCAGCAGCTTAGAGGGGAGCAATCAGCCCCAGCATTTT. Amino acid sequence: CASSLEGSNQPQHF. The V and J genes are TRBV7-9 and TRBJ1-5; maybe TRBD1 (5 bases). Germline CDR1 reads SEHNR; CDR2 reads FQNEAQ (reference sequence). V was cut by 1 base and J by 1 base, with 5 bases left in between. This CDR3 region has 14 residues.

The chain joins TRBV5-1 to TRBJ1-1; TRBD1 matches at 7 bases. There are 13 residues in the CDR3. The germline gives CDR1 SGHRS, CDR2 YFSETQ. The ends lost 1 base at V and 3 bases at J; junction bases unmatched: 0. CDR3 residues: CASSLTGDTEAFF. CDR3 DNA sequence: TGCGCCAGCAGCTTGACAGGGGACACTGAAGCTTTCTTT.

By sample fraction, this clonotype is medium-sized (0.01 to 0.1%). The genes are TRBV2 and TRBJ2-5; possibly TRBD2 for D (7 bases). CDR1 and CDR2 from the germline V gene are SNHLY and FYNNEI. With 8 bases removed from V and 2 bases from J, the gap between germline ends came to 9 bases. The CDR3 is 12 amino acids. The CDR3 bases are TGTGCCAGCGGGGGGGCGCAAGAGACCCAGTACTTC. Residues: CASGGAQETQYF.

This clonotype has at least ten counts. The chain has TRBV15 and TRBJ2-6; no definite D call. The CDR3 is 15 amino acids. The ends were cut back, 8 bases at V and 0 bases at J, with 11 bases in the middle. CDR1 is LNHNV, CDR2 YYDKDF, per germline (reference sequence). CDR3 sequence: CATQSFASGANVLTF. CDR3 in DNA: TGTGCCACCCAATCCTTCGCCTCTGGGGCCAACGTCCTGACTTTC.

This clonotype was observed at least ten times. This chain uses TRBV4-2 with TRBJ2-3; 10 bases are a match to TRBD2. Trimming took 4 bases from V and 5 from J; bases not matched to a gene: 3. The CDR3 covers 14 residues. Germline loops: CDR1 LGHNA, CDR2 YNFKEQ. The CDR3 DNA is TGTGCCAGCAGCCCTCTAGCGGGGGAAGATACGCAGTATTTT. It encodes CASSPLAGEDTQYF.

This clonotype occurred many times. J is TRBJ2-3 and V is TRBV5-1; D not resolved. V was trimmed by 0 bases and J by 6 bases, leaving 8 bases between them. The CDR3 is 13 amino acids. Germline CDR1 and CDR2: SGHRS and YFSETQ. The CDR3 coding sequence is TGCGCCAGCAGCTTGGGGCCCGGCGATACGCAGTATTTT. Its translation is CASSLGPGDTQYF.

This clonotype was seen ten or more times. The rearrangement links TRBV30 to TRBJ1-2; 7 bases map to TRBD1. After removal of 4 bases from V and 2 bases from J, the junction contained 4 bases not matched to a gene. Germline-derived CDR1 and CDR2 are GTSNPN and SVGIG (reference sequence). This CDR3 has 13 amino acids. CDR3 sequence reads: CAWNRGANYGYTF. The CDR3 DNA follows: TGTGCCTGGAACAGGGGAGCCAACTATGGCTACACCTTC. Supplemented by reference TRBV30 and TRBJ1-2, the full variable domain reads SQTIHQWPATLVQPVGSPLSLECTVEGTSNPNLYWYRQAAGRGLQLLFYSVGIGQISSEVPQNLSASRPQDRQFILSSKKLLLSDSGFYLCAWNRGANYGYTFGSGTRLTVV.

This clonotype was observed many times. V gene TRBV4-1 combines with J gene TRBJ1-5; D perhaps matches TRBD1 (6 bases). CDR3 length equals 17 residues. V dropped 0 bases and J dropped 2 bases, with 14 bases sitting between them. The V gene's germline CDR1 is MGHRA and CDR2 YSYEKL. CDR3 loop: CASSQDFDRSGNQPQHF. In DNA, the CDR3 is TGCGCCAGCAGCCAAGATTTTGACAGGAGTGGCAATCAGCCCCAGCATTTT.

This clonotype is medium-sized within its sample. This sequence joins TRBV30 and TRBJ1-6, with no clear D. The CDR3 has 14 residues. Trimming stripped 4 bases from V and 4 bases from J, with 11 bases between. Germline lookup yields CDR1 GTSNPN and CDR2 SVGIG (reference sequence). The CDR3: CAWTRVSYNSPLHF. DNA for the CDR3: TGTGCCTGGACCCGGGTCAGTTATAATTCACCCCTCCACTTT. Based on the CDR3 plus reference TRBV30 and TRBJ1-6, the full variable domain is SQTIHQWPATLVQPVGSPLSLECTVEGTSNPNLYWYRQAAGRGLQLLFYSVGIGQISSEVPQNLSASRPQDRQFILSSKKLLLSDSGFYLCAWTRVSYNSPLHFGNGTRLTVT.

This clonotype has at least ten counts. CDR3 sequence (DNA): TGTGCCAGCAGTTTATGGGGACAGGGACATCAGCCCCAGCATTTT. Translation: CASSLWGQGHQPQHF. The chain carries TRBV27 and TRBJ1-5; 9 bases are a match to TRBD1. There are 15 residues in the CDR3. The germline V gene encodes CDR1 MNHEY and CDR2 SMNVEV (reference sequence). Trimming at V came to 1 base and at J to 5 bases, leaving 3 bases not matched to a gene.

Many counts were recorded for this clonotype. The chain carries TRBV7-3 and TRBJ1-1, with D unclear. Germline V lookup: CDR1 SGHTA, CDR2 FQGTGA. The CDR3 runs to 12 residues. V was shortened by 3 bases and J by 7 bases, with 9 bases between the two germline ends. This CDR3 is CASSLMRLEAFF. CDR3 nucleotides: TGTGCCAGCAGCTTGATGCGTCTTGAAGCTTTCTTT.

Sample share makes this clonotype medium-sized. The chain uses TRBV19 and TRBJ2-3; perhaps TRBD2 as D (5 bases). Germline CDR1 reads LNHDA; CDR2 reads SQIVND (reference sequence). This CDR3 contains 15 residues. Trimming stripped 1 base from V and 6 bases from J, with 14 bases between. CDR3 region: CASSIGTEPGDTQYF. The CDR3, as DNA: TGTGCCAGTAGTATAGGGACGGAGCCGGGGGATACGCAGTATTTT.

This clonotype was seen at least ten times. The genes are TRBV5-1 and TRBJ2-5; a weak D match, TRBD2 (6 bases). Per germline, CDR1 SGHRS and CDR2 YFSETQ. CDR3 length: 13 residues. Trimming removed 3 bases from V and 5 bases from J, with 11 bases in between. CDR3 amino acids: CASSSEGGETQYF. The DNA for the CDR3 is TGCGCCAGCAGCTCGGAGGGTGGGGAGACCCAGTACTTC.

By its share, this clonotype is medium-sized. V and J are TRBV7-2 and TRBJ2-7, with 8 bases that match TRBD1. Germline lookup yields CDR1 SGHTA and CDR2 FQGNSA. The CDR3 length is 15 residues. Unmatched junction bases numbered 4, after V lost 3 bases and J lost 0 bases. The CDR3 DNA is TGTGCCAGCAGCTTCGGGACAGGTGCCTCCTACGAGCAGTACTTC. Protein product: CASSFGTGASYEQYF.

This clonotype was detected many times. The genes are TRBV7-8 and TRBJ2-7; D not certain. V was cut by 0 bases and J by 5 bases, with 11 bases left in between. The CDR3 is 14 residues long. The V gene's germline CDR1 is SGHVS and CDR2 FQNEAQ. CDR3 residues: CASSLANSRNEQYF. As DNA, the CDR3 is TGTGCCAGCAGCTTAGCGAACAGTCGGAACGAGCAGTACTTC.

The rearrangement uses TRBV11-3 and TRBJ2-1; the D gene is possibly TRBD2 (7 bases). The V end lost 1 base, the J end lost 8 bases, and 21 bases lay between the germline ends. Germline CDR1 and CDR2: SGHNT and YENEEA. This CDR3 has 17 amino acids. The CDR3 sequence is CASSLGSGRGARYEQFF. The CDR3 nucleotides are TGTGCCAGCAGCTTAGGATCGGGCCGGGGGGCGCGCTATGAGCAGTTCTTC. Full variable domain (remainder filled in from reference TRBV11-3 and TRBJ2-1): EAGVVQSPRYKIIEKKQPVAFWCNPISGHNTLYWYLQNLGQGPELLIRYENEEAVDDSQLPKDRFSAERLKGVDSTLKIQPAELGDSAVYLCASSLGSGRGARYEQFFGPGTRLTVL.

Relative to its sample, this clonotype is medium-sized. The V gene is TRBV11-2, the J gene TRBJ2-2, with TRBD1 matching over 12 bases. The CDR3 length is 15 residues. In germline, CDR1 is SGHAT, CDR2 FQNNGV. V gave up 1 base and J gave up 8 bases; unmatched junction bases: 2. This chain's CDR3 is CASSLAGQGAGELFF. The CDR3 DNA is TGTGCCAGCAGCTTAGCGGGACAGGGGGCTGGGGAGCTGTTTTTT.

This clonotype showed up many times. The rearrangement links TRBV5-1 to TRBJ2-5, with a possible D match to TRBD1 (5 bases). The germline V gene has CDR1 SGHRS and CDR2 YFSETQ. The V end lost 0 bases, the J end lost 3 bases, and 15 bases lay between the germline ends. The CDR3 sequence is 16 residues long. The CDR3 nucleotides are TGCGCCAGCAGCTTGGATCCCGGCAGGGTCGAAGAGACCCAGTACTTC. This translates into CASSLDPGRVEETQYF.

By frequency in the sample, this clonotype is large. The chain employs TRBV10-3 and TRBJ1-5, with D unresolved. The ends were cut back, 10 bases at V and 6 bases at J, with 16 bases in the middle. Germline V CDR1 and CDR2: ENHRY, SYGVKD. The CDR3 is 13 residues long. The CDR3 is CATAAGSGQPQHF. In DNA, the CDR3 is TGTGCCACCGCTGCGGGAAGCGGTCAGCCCCAGCATTTT.

This clonotype came up many times. This chain joins TRBV5-1 and TRBJ2-7; the match to TRBD2 covers 14 bases. Germline CDR1 and CDR2: SGHRS and YFSETQ. J lost 2 bases, V lost 5 bases, and 6 bases had no gene match. The CDR3 totals 16 residues. CDR3 loop: CASSPGLAGGAYEQYF. The CDR3 bases are TGCGCCAGCAGTCCCGGACTAGCGGGGGGAGCCTACGAGCAGTACTTC.

This clonotype was seen many times. This chain connects TRBV2 to TRBJ2-5; D uncertain. This CDR3 has 12 amino acids. Germline V gives CDR1 SNHLY, CDR2 FYNNEI. V shed 5 bases and J shed 5 bases, with 9 bases lying between them. The CDR3 DNA sequence: TGTGCCAGCAGTTTCATAGAGGAGACCCAGTACTTC. This translates into CASSFIEETQYF.

This clonotype is termed medium-sized. V is TRBV20-1 and J is TRBJ1-5; D is perhaps TRBD1 (5 bases). The CDR3 is 13 amino acids. The germline V and J ends were trimmed by 3 bases and 7 bases, with 13 bases remaining between them. CDR1 and CDR2 (germline): DFQATT, SNEGSKA (reference sequence). The CDR3 spells CSASKGLGQPQHF. As DNA, the CDR3 is TGCAGTGCTAGTAAGGGGCTAGGCCAGCCCCAGCATTTT.

This clonotype has a count of ten or more. This could be a read error, since a much larger clone is one nucleotide away. The chain recombines TRBV20-1 with TRBJ2-4; D call uncertain. The CDR3 sequence is 16 residues long. CDR1 DFQATT and CDR2 SNEGSKA come from the germline V gene (reference sequence). The CDR3 nucleotides read TGCAGTGCTAGCCTAGTAAGGTTGGGGAACCAAAACATTCGGTACTTC. Its protein is CSASLVRLGNQNIRYF.

In its sample, this clonotype was seen many times. This chain uses TRBV5-1 with TRBJ2-5; no reliable D call. Germline loops: CDR1 SGHRS, CDR2 YFSETQ. The CDR3 runs 15 residues. The V and J ends lost 0 bases and 2 bases respectively, with 11 bases between them. As DNA, the CDR3 is TGCGCCAGCAGCTTGGTGGGCAGAGAACAAGAGACCCAGTACTTC. Translating it yields CASSLVGREQETQYF.

A word on this clonotype: A junction end diverges from the germline sequence, so it may reflect a read error. This chain links TRBV25-1 with TRBJ1-6; 7 bases fit TRBD1. Germline CDR1 MGHDK, CDR2 SYGVNS. The length of the CDR3 is 14 residues. The CDR3 sequence is CASSEYPEGAPFHF. CDR3 coding DNA: TGTGCCAGCAGTGAATACCCCGAGGGGGCACCCTTCCACTTT.

This clonotype was counted at least ten times. The CDR3 DNA sequence: TGTGCCAGCAGCCCGTCACCGCGGGGGGGTCCGCAGTATTTT. It yields the protein CASSPSPRGGPQYF. This sequence joins TRBV7-2 and TRBJ2-3, with 9 bases aligning to TRBD2. This CDR3 has 14 residues. V was pared by 5 bases and J by 10 bases, with 10 bases of the junction left unmatched. Looked up from germline, CDR1 is SGHTA and CDR2 is FQGNSA.

This clonotype was counted ten times or more. The rearrangement links TRBV30 to TRBJ1-5, with 7 bases matching TRBD1. CDR3 length: 15 amino acids. J was trimmed by 6 bases and V by 3 bases; bases with no gene match: 11. Germline CDR1 is GTSNPN and CDR2 is SVGIG (reference sequence). Here the CDR3 DNA reads TGTGCCTGGAGCCCACTGAGGGGGCTCGGTCAGCCCCAGCATTTT. Translating it yields CAWSPLRGLGQPQHF.

This clonotype was seen many times. The rearrangement joins TRBV19 to TRBJ2-5; the D is unclear. CDR1 LNHDA and CDR2 SQIVND come from the germline V gene (reference sequence). Trimming pared 1 base from V and 2 bases from J, leaving 8 bases between. There are 14 residues in the CDR3. CDR3 bases: TGTGCCAGTAGTATAGGAATTCGGCAAGAGACCCAGTACTTC. It is translated as CASSIGIRQETQYF. Complete variable domain (other parts from reference TRBV19 and TRBJ2-5): DGGITQSPKYLFRKEGQNVTLSCEQNLNHDAMYWYRQDPGQGLRLIYYSQIVNDFQKGDIAEGYSVSREKKESFPLTVTSAQKNPTAFYLCASSIGIRQETQYFGPGTRLLVL.